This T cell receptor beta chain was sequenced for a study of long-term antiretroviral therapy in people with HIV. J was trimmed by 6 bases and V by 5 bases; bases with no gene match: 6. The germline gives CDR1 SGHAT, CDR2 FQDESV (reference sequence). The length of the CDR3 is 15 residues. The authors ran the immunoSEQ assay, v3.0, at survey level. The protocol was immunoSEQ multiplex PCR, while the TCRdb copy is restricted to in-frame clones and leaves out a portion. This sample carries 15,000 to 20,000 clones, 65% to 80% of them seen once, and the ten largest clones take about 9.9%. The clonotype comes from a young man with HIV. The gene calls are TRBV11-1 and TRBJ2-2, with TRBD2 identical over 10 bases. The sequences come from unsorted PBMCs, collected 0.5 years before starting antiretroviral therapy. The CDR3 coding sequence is TGTGCCAGCAGCGCCGGGACTAGCGTTTCCGGGGAGCTGTTTTTT. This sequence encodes CASSAGTSVSGELFF. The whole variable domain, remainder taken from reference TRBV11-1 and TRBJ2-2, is EAEVAQSPRYKITEKSQAVAFWCDPISGHATLYWYRQILGQGPELLVQFQDESVVDDSQLPKDRFSAERLKGVDSTLKIQPAELGDSAMYLCASSAGTSVSGELFFGEGSRLTVL.